This TCR beta chain was identified in a study of CD8 T cells in ankylosing spondylitis. Study-wide results and limits: For ankylosing spondylitis blood, a TCR beta motif of about eight highly homologous variants appeared characteristic.

Germline V lookup: CDR1 KGHSH, CDR2 LQKENI. The CDR3 length is 15 residues. The V segment lost 5 bases and the J segment 3 bases; nucleotides outside the gene matches: 6. To note about this clonotype: Antigen specificity is unknown.

TCRdb itself ran the 5' RACE reads through MiXCR, one entry per CDR3 protein. There are about 800,000 distinct CDR3 sequences in the sample; 12% occur only once, and about 0.5% lies in the top ten. Sequencing was performed on blood, either unsorted or a sorted T cell fraction (not recorded which). The chain employs TRBV18 and TRBJ2-5, with 10 nucleotides matching TRBD1. This receptor was taken from a male donor with ankylosing spondylitis. This CDR3 is CASSSQGTGEETQYF. The CDR3 region has the DNA TGTGCCAGCTCATCCCAGGGGACAGGGGAAGAGACCCAGTACTTC.